One and the same sample provided the 30 T cell receptor beta chains below, sequenced in a study of T cell responses to AZD1222 COVID-19 vaccine. Sequenced by immunoSEQ multiplex PCR; TCRdb stores in-frame clones only, minus some. The table has roughly 82,000 clones, approximately 85% seen once. Specimen: peripheral blood, collected on day 0 of AZD1222 vaccination. The origin of the receptors is an adult in good health.

V and J are TRBV7-3 and TRBJ2-7; 7 bases map to TRBD1. The CDR3 has 13 amino acids. The J segment lost 6 bases and the V segment lost 1 base, leaving 3 bases of the junction unmatched. Germline CDR1 reads SGHTA; CDR2 reads FQGTGA. CDR3 nucleotide sequence: TGTGCCAGCAGCTTAATCCACAGGGGCGAGCAGTACTTC. Its protein is CASSLIHRGEQYF.

This rearrangement joins TRBV18 to TRBJ2-3; D might be TRBD1 (6 bases). The germline gives CDR1 KGHSH, CDR2 LQKENI. The length of the CDR3 is 19 residues. V was pared by 2 bases and J by 4 bases, with 25 bases between. CDR3 nucleotides: TGTGCCAGCTCACCAAACGCCTTGGGACACGCCCGTAGCTCAGATACGCAGTATTTT. Translating gives CASSPNALGHARSSDTQYF.

This chain links TRBV6-2 or TRBV6-3 with TRBJ1-5; D remains ambiguous. Trimming removed 2 bases at V and 4 bases at J, with 9 bases between. CDR3 length: 14 residues. Germline V gene data show CDR1 as MNHEY and CDR2 as SVGEGT. The DNA for the CDR3 is TGTGCCAGCAGTTACAGGATGGGAAATCAGCCCCAGCATTTT. This encodes CASSYRMGNQPQHF.

This chain uses TRBV7-2 with TRBJ2-1, with 10 bases lining up with TRBD2. V gave up 1 base and J gave up 9 bases; unmatched junction bases: 3. The CDR3 spans 14 residues. Germline lookup yields CDR1 SGHTA and CDR2 FQGNSA. The CDR3 DNA is TGTGCCAGCAGCTTAGTTAGCGGGGGGACTGAGCAGTTCTTC. Translation: CASSLVSGGTEQFF.

The chain links TRBV6-6 to TRBJ1-1; D call uncertain. Germline loops: CDR1 MNHNY, CDR2 SVGAGI (reference sequence). This CDR3 is 14 amino acids long. V was pared by 6 bases and J by 5 bases, with 16 bases between. The CDR3: CASSATVSRTEAFF. Here the CDR3 DNA reads TGTGCCAGCAGCGCCACAGTGAGTCGAACTGAAGCTTTCTTT.

The chain combines TRBV7-8 with TRBJ2-3; TRBD1 aligns across 8 bases. The trim removed 6 bases at V and 0 bases at J, leaving 8 bases unmatched. The CDR3 length is 16 residues. Germline lookup yields CDR1 SGHVS and CDR2 FQNEAQ. In nucleotides, the CDR3 is TGTGCCAGCAGTACTGACAGGGGACGAAGCACAGATACGCAGTATTTT. This sequence encodes CASSTDRGRSTDTQYF.

The chain employs TRBV6-5 and TRBJ2-7; D may be TRBD1 or TRBD2 (5 bases each). Trimming took off 0 bases at V and 2 bases at J, with 8 bases between the two ends. The CDR3 extends over 14 amino acids. CDR1 is MNHEY and CDR2 is SVGAGI in the germline V gene. CDR3 DNA sequence: TGTGCCAGCAGTTACTCTGGGACCACCTACGAGCAGTACTTC. Protein product: CASSYSGTTYEQYF.

The V and J genes are TRBV5-1 and TRBJ1-6; D is possibly TRBD1 (5 bases). The CDR3 runs to 16 residues. V was pared by 1 base and J by 3 bases, with 11 bases between. Germline lookup yields CDR1 SGHRS and CDR2 YFSETQ. The chain's CDR3 is CASSLKGANYNSPLHF. The CDR3 DNA sequence: TGCGCCAGCAGCTTGAAAGGGGCTAACTATAATTCACCCCTCCACTTT.

The V call is TRBV6-4, the J call TRBJ2-1; a weak D match, TRBD2 (6 bases). Trimming took off 5 bases at V and 4 bases at J, with 9 bases between the two ends. Germline values: CDR1 MRHNA, CDR2 SNTAGT. The length of the CDR3 is 13 residues. The CDR3 DNA is TGTGCCAGCAGTCCAGCGGGTTACAATGAGCAGTTCTTC. It is translated as CASSPAGYNEQFF.

The V call is TRBV5-5, the J call TRBJ1-6; D ambiguous. V lost 2 bases to trimming and J lost 0 bases, with 12 bases between them. The CDR3 contains 17 residues. Germline V gene lookup returns CDR1 SGHKS and CDR2 YYEKEE (reference sequence). CDR3 region: CASSFGSPNSYNSPLHF. The CDR3 DNA reads as TGTGCCAGCAGCTTCGGGTCTCCCAACTCCTATAATTCACCCCTCCACTTT. The entire variable domain, with the rest obtained from reference TRBV5-5 and TRBJ1-6, is as follows: DAGVTQSPTHLIKTRGQQVTLRCSPISGHKSVSWYQQVLGQGPQFIFQYYEKEERGRGNFPDRFSARQFPNYSSELNVNALLLGDSALYLCASSFGSPNSYNSPLHFGNGTRLTVT.

The chain carries TRBV6-1 and TRBJ2-7; tentatively, D is TRBD1 (5 bases). V was cut by 2 bases and J by 5 bases, with 13 bases left in between. Germline V gives CDR1 MNHNS, CDR2 SASEGT. The CDR3 consists of 14 residues. CDR3 amino acids: CASSELGRDDEQYF. In nucleotides, the CDR3 is TGTGCCAGCAGTGAATTGGGCAGGGATGACGAGCAGTACTTC.

The V and J genes are TRBV6-6 and TRBJ2-1, with TRBD2 matching 11 bases. Germline lookup yields CDR1 MNHNY and CDR2 SVGAGI (reference sequence). After removal of 2 bases from V and 10 bases from J, the junction contained 7 bases not matched to a gene. The CDR3 contains 15 residues. CDR3 amino acids: CASSYGLAGGVEQFF. Written as DNA, the CDR3 is TGTGCCAGCAGTTACGGGCTAGCGGGGGGTGTCGAGCAGTTCTTC.

The J gene is TRBJ1-2, the V gene TRBV14; no definite D call. The CDR3 loop spans 13 amino acids. V was clipped by 3 bases and J by 4 bases, with 9 bases between them. In germline, CDR1 is SGHDN, CDR2 FVKESK. The CDR3: CASSHGPTYGYTF. DNA for the CDR3: TGTGCCAGCAGCCACGGACCCACCTATGGCTACACCTTC.

The sample holds a few counts of this clone. V gene TRBV7-9 combines with J gene TRBJ1-4, with 9 nucleotides matching TRBD1. The germline V gene encodes CDR1 SEHNR and CDR2 FQNEAQ (reference sequence). J gave up 8 bases and V 8 bases, and 12 bases lay outside the gene matches. This CDR3 has 15 amino acids. The CDR3 spells CASSPLQTGGEKLFF. The DNA of the CDR3 is TGTGCCAGCTCGCCGCTCCAGACAGGGGGGGAAAAACTGTTTTTT. Combining the CDR3 with reference TRBV7-9 and TRBJ1-4 gives the whole variable domain DTGVSQNPRHKITKRGQNVTFRCDPISEHNRLYWYRQTLGQGPEFLTYFQNEAQLEKSRLLSDRFSAERPKGSFSTLEIQRTEQGDSAMYLCASSPLQTGGEKLFFGSGTQLSVL.

The chain is built from TRBV6-5 and TRBJ1-2; D unclear. V lost 0 bases and J lost 2, with 10 bases in between. The CDR3 totals 15 residues. CDR1 MNHEY and CDR2 SVGAGI come from the germline V gene. CDR3 sequence reads: CASSYSIRENYGYTF. The CDR3 region has the DNA TGTGCCAGCAGTTACTCGATACGTGAAAACTATGGCTACACCTTC.

The V call is TRBV7-8, the J call TRBJ2-7, with 7 bases lining up with TRBD2. In germline, CDR1 is SGHVS, CDR2 FQNEAQ. The CDR3 spans 16 residues. The ends lost 5 bases at V and 1 base at J; junction bases unmatched: 11. CDR3 nucleotides: TGTGCCAGCAGCGGATCTCTAGCGGTCGGTTCCTACGAGCAGTACTTC. It codes for CASSGSLAVGSYEQYF.

The rearrangement links TRBV29-1 to TRBJ1-2; D not certain. The CDR3 consists of 11 residues. V lost 3 bases and J lost 5, with 7 bases in between. Germline CDR1 SQVTM, CDR2 ANQGSEA. As DNA, the CDR3 is TGCAGCGTTGATTACGGTTATGGCTACACCTTC. Translated: CSVDYGYGYTF.

The gene calls are TRBV18 and TRBJ2-7; no definite D call. With 1 base removed from V and 5 bases from J, the gap between germline ends came to 9 bases. In germline, CDR1 is KGHSH, CDR2 LQKENI. This CDR3 contains 13 residues. CDR3 sequence (DNA): TGTGCCAGCTCACCACTCCAGTCTCACGAGCAGTACTTC. It specifies CASSPLQSHEQYF. The full variable domain, in which reference TRBV18 and TRBJ2-7 provide the parts outside the CDR3, is NAGVMQNPRHLVRRRGQEARLRCSPMKGHSHVYWYRQLPEEGLKFMVYLQKENIIDESGMPKERFSAEFPKEGPSILRIQQVVRGDSAAYFCASSPLQSHEQYFGPGTRLTVT.

The chain is built from TRBV7-6 and TRBJ1-6, with D unclear. The germline V gene encodes CDR1 SGHVS and CDR2 FNYEAQ. The V end was cut by 0 bases, the J end by 0 bases, with 9 bases between. The CDR3 runs 17 residues. The CDR3 nucleotides are TGTGCCAGCAGCTTAGCCCCTTCAGGCTCCTATAATTCACCCCTCCACTTT. Its protein product is CASSLAPSGSYNSPLHF.

This chain connects TRBV5-6 to TRBJ1-2; TRBD1 agrees at 7 bases. The CDR3 is 14 amino acids. V was pared by 4 bases and J by 3 bases, with 6 bases of the junction left unmatched. Germline V gives CDR1 SGHDT, CDR2 YYEEEE. CDR3: CASSVFGQDYGYTF. The CDR3 region has the DNA TGTGCCAGCAGCGTGTTCGGACAGGACTATGGCTACACCTTC.

The J gene is TRBJ1-1, the V gene TRBV4-3, with 10 nucleotides matching TRBD1. Germline CDR1 and CDR2: LGHNA and YSLEER. The CDR3 runs 16 residues. Losses at the gene ends were 7 bases for V and 2 bases for J; bases not matched to a gene: 10. The CDR3 here is CASKAVGTGDNTEAFF. The CDR3 DNA follows: TGCGCCAGCAAGGCAGTAGGGACAGGGGATAACACTGAAGCTTTCTTT.

The rearrangement joins TRBV18 to TRBJ2-2; the match to TRBD2 covers 8 bases. In germline, CDR1 is KGHSH, CDR2 LQKENI. V lost 2 bases and J lost 1; bases outside the gene matches: 3. There are 16 residues in the CDR3. This chain's CDR3 is CASSPASGLNTGELFF. In DNA form, the CDR3 reads TGTGCCAGCTCACCAGCTAGCGGGCTGAACACCGGGGAGCTGTTTTTT.

This chain joins TRBV11-1 and TRBJ2-3; 7 nucleotides align to TRBD2. The CDR3 runs 15 residues. In germline, CDR1 is SGHAT, CDR2 FQDESV (reference sequence). The V segment lost 2 bases and the J segment 1 base; nucleotides outside the gene matches: 3. The CDR3 here is CASSLFTSGTDTQYF. The CDR3 DNA sequence: TGTGCCAGCAGCTTATTTACTAGCGGCACAGATACGCAGTATTTT. The full variable domain, its missing parts supplied by reference TRBV11-1 and TRBJ2-3, is EAEVAQSPRYKITEKSQAVAFWCDPISGHATLYWYRQILGQGPELLVQFQDESVVDDSQLPKDRFSAERLKGVDSTLKIQPAELGDSAMYLCASSLFTSGTDTQYFGPGTRLTVL.

The rearrangement uses TRBV12-3 or TRBV12-4 and TRBJ1-2; no reliable D call. The CDR3 loop spans 11 amino acids. Trimming pared 8 bases from V and 4 bases from J, leaving 8 bases between. The DNA of the CDR3 is TGTGCCAGCCAAAGTGGCTATGGCTACACCTTC. This encodes CASQSGYGYTF.

This chain connects TRBV4-2 to TRBJ2-6; 10 bases map to TRBD1. The CDR3 runs 18 residues. Germline-derived CDR1 and CDR2 are LGHNA and YNFKEQ. The ends lost 4 bases at V and 0 bases at J; junction bases unmatched: 6. CDR3 sequence: CASSPTGGLSSGANVLTF. CDR3 bases: TGTGCCAGCAGCCCGACAGGGGGCCTCAGCTCTGGGGCCAACGTCCTGACTTTC.

The J gene is TRBJ2-5, the V gene TRBV24-1, with a weak D call TRBD2 (5 bases). The V and J ends lost 6 bases and 2 bases respectively, with 9 bases between them. This CDR3 has 13 residues. Germline values: CDR1 KGHDR, CDR2 SFDVKD. CDR3 amino acids: CATSPGDQETQYF. The CDR3 DNA is TGTGCCACCAGTCCCGGGGATCAAGAGACCCAGTACTTC.

The V gene is TRBV15, the J gene TRBJ1-1, with D maybe TRBD1 (5 bases). The CDR3 covers 13 residues. The V end was cut by 5 bases, the J end by 8 bases, with 15 bases between. Germline assignment: CDR1 LNHNV and CDR2 YYDKDF (reference sequence). CDR3 in amino acids: CATSPGTAPEAFF. CDR3 DNA sequence: TGTGCCACCAGCCCGGGGACTGCCCCAGAAGCTTTCTTT.

This chain links TRBV19 with TRBJ1-6, with 7 bases aligning to TRBD1. Per the germline V gene, CDR1 is LNHDA and CDR2 is SQIVND (reference sequence). The CDR3 totals 14 residues. With 10 bases clipped from V and 7 bases from J, the junction kept 10 bases outside the gene matches. The CDR3 sequence: CATKNQGGNSPLHF. The CDR3 DNA is TGTGCCACCAAAAACCAGGGGGGAAATTCACCCCTCCACTTT.

The CDR3 nucleotides read TGTGCCAGCTCACCTGGGTTTGTTACAGATACGCAGTATTTT. Translated, it gives CASSPGFVTDTQYF. The chain uses TRBV18 and TRBJ2-3, with D uncertain. The germline V and J ends were trimmed by 3 bases and 3 bases, with 10 bases remaining between them. The germline V gene encodes CDR1 KGHSH and CDR2 LQKENI. The CDR3 loop spans 14 amino acids. The whole variable domain, filled in from reference TRBV18 and TRBJ2-3, reads NAGVMQNPRHLVRRRGQEARLRCSPMKGHSHVYWYRQLPEEGLKFMVYLQKENIIDESGMPKERFSAEFPKEGPSILRIQQVVRGDSAAYFCASSPGFVTDTQYFGPGTRLTVL.

The chain has TRBV18 and TRBJ1-3; D unclear. The CDR3 has 17 amino acids. Trimming cost V 1 base and J 3 bases, with 16 bases left between them. CDR1 and CDR2 from the germline V gene are KGHSH and LQKENI. The CDR3 nucleotides read TGTGCCAGCTCACCACTACCAACAATGAGTCTTGGAAACACCATATATTTT. Its translation: CASSPLPTMSLGNTIYF.